Below, 24 T cell receptor beta chains from the same sample are listed, as sequenced in a study of T cell changes during pregnancy in multiple sclerosis. Assay: immunoSEQ multiplex PCR; the TCRdb copy retains only in-frame clones and omits some. The data show tens of thousands of clones, 70% to 90% seen once. The specimen comprised peripheral blood, sampled in the first trimester of pregnancy. Receptor source: a female donor with multiple sclerosis, enrolled in a pregnancy study.

The chain uses TRBV2 and TRBJ1-5; no clear D gene. Germline V CDR1 and CDR2: SNHLY, FYNNEI. V was trimmed by 6 bases and J by 5 bases, leaving 8 bases between them. The CDR3 runs 12 residues. Here the CDR3 reads CASSRMDQPQHF. In nucleotides, the CDR3 is TGTGCCAGCAGCAGGATGGATCAGCCCCAGCATTTT. The variable domain in full, with the rest retrieved from reference TRBV2 and TRBJ1-5, is EPEVTQTPSHQVTQMGQEVILRCVPISNHLYFYWYRQILGQKVEFLVSFYNNEISEKSEIFDDQFSVERPDGSNFTLKIRSTKLEDSAMYFCASSRMDQPQHFGDGTRLSIL.

The chain employs TRBV9 and TRBJ2-1; TRBD2 agrees at 8 bases. The junction had 5 bases not matched to a gene; V was cut back by 1 base and J by 5 bases. The germline gives CDR1 SGDLS, CDR2 YYNGEE. The CDR3 runs 15 residues. The CDR3 bases are TGTGCCAGCAGCGTATCCGGGAGGGCCGACAATGAGCAGTTCTTC. Translated, it gives CASSVSGRADNEQFF. The full variable domain, with the rest looked up from reference TRBV9 and TRBJ2-1, is DSGVTQTPKHLITATGQRVTLRCSPRSGDLSVYWYQQSLDQGLQFLIQYYNGEERAKGNILERFSAQQFPDLHSELNLSSLELGDSALYFCASSVSGRADNEQFFGPGTRLTVL.

This chain uses TRBV9 with TRBJ2-1; 12 bases align to TRBD1. J gave up 8 bases and V 4 bases, and 16 bases lay outside the gene matches. Germline CDR1 SGDLS, CDR2 YYNGEE. The CDR3 runs 18 residues. CDR3 in DNA: TGTGCCAGCAGCCCGCGCCTACCGGGACAGGGGGCGTTGGATGAGCAGTTCTTC. It codes for CASSPRLPGQGALDEQFF.

V gene TRBV11-2 combines with J gene TRBJ2-2, with 15 bases identical to TRBD2. Germline V gene data show CDR1 as SGHAT and CDR2 as FQNNGV. The junction had 4 bases not matched to a gene; V was cut back by 4 bases and J by 1 base. CDR3 length: 18 amino acids. The CDR3 region is CASSWTSGRARNTGELFF. The CDR3, as DNA: TGTGCCAGCAGCTGGACTAGCGGGAGGGCCCGGAACACCGGGGAGCTGTTTTTT.

This clone was seen just once. This chain connects TRBV6-5 to TRBJ2-7, with 10 bases fitting TRBD2. J gave up 5 bases and V 0 bases, and 7 bases lay outside the gene matches. CDR3 size: 16 residues. Germline CDR1 and CDR2: MNHEY and SVGAGI. CDR3 sequence (DNA): TGTGCCAGCAGTTACTCGGCCCTAGCGGGAGAGCACGAGCAGTACTTC. Amino acids: CASSYSALAGEHEQYF.

This chain joins TRBV12-2 and TRBJ2-2; the DNA was not compared with TRBD2, the D call given in the table. TRBV12-2 is deemed a pseudogene. The CDR3 loop spans 15 amino acids. DNA for the CDR3: TGTGCAAGTCGCTTAGTCTCCCCCCCGTCGGGGGAGCTGTTTTTT. It yields the protein CASRLVSPPSGELFF.

This chain uses TRBV5-1 with TRBJ2-7, with TRBD1 matching 10 bases. Germline CDR1 and CDR2: SGHRS and YFSETQ. The CDR3 runs to 15 residues. Unmatched junction bases numbered 7, after V lost 2 bases and J lost 5 bases. In nucleotides, the CDR3 is TGCGCCAGCAGCTTCGGGACAGGGGCAATCCACGAGCAGTACTTC. It specifies CASSFGTGAIHEQYF. Together with reference TRBV5-1 and TRBJ2-7, the CDR3 gives the full variable domain: KAGVTQTPRYLIKTRGQQVTLSCSPISGHRSVSWYQQTPGQGLQFLFEYFSETQRNKGNFPGRFSGRQFSNSRSEMNVSTLELGDSALYLCASSFGTGAIHEQYFGPGTRLTVT.

The gene calls are TRBV18 and TRBJ2-1; possibly TRBD1 for D (6 bases). V was clipped by 2 bases and J by 9 bases, with 8 bases between them. Germline V gene sequence: CDR1 KGHSH, CDR2 LQKENI. The CDR3 has 12 amino acids. The DNA of the CDR3 is TGTGCCAGCTCACCAAGGGGGAGTGAGCAGTTCTTC. Translation: CASSPRGSEQFF. The full variable domain, completed using reference TRBV18 and TRBJ2-1, is NAGVMQNPRHLVRRRGQEARLRCSPMKGHSHVYWYRQLPEEGLKFMVYLQKENIIDESGMPKERFSAEFPKEGPSILRIQQVVRGDSAAYFCASSPRGSEQFFGPGTRLTVL.

The rearrangement uses TRBV6-6 and TRBJ2-7; 8 bases match TRBD1. The CDR3 loop spans 15 amino acids. Germline trimming cut 6 bases from V and 3 bases from J; bases unmatched to any gene: 10. Per germline, CDR1 MNHNY and CDR2 SVGAGI (reference sequence). In nucleotides, the CDR3 is TGTGCCAGCAGAGATCCTAGGACAGGGCACTACGAGCAGTACTTC. It translates to CASRDPRTGHYEQYF.

This clone was seen only once. This chain joins TRBV7-9 and TRBJ1-3; D gene unclear. The CDR3 contains 15 residues. V lost 4 bases to trimming and J lost 2 bases, with 12 bases between them. Germline CDR1 reads SEHNR; CDR2 reads FQNEAQ (reference sequence). Here the CDR3 DNA reads TGTGCCAGCAGCTCCCTGAACAATGCTGGAAACACCATATATTTT. Translated, it gives CASSSLNNAGNTIYF.

Concerning this clone: The same CDR3 arises from other DNA sequences in this sample as well. The chain carries TRBV28 and TRBJ1-2; D call uncertain. Deletions cut 1 base from V and 3 bases from J, with 3 bases between. Germline V gene data show CDR1 as MDHEN and CDR2 as SYDVKM. The CDR3 is made up of 12 amino acids. The CDR3 region has the DNA TGTGCCAGCAGTTTATCGGACTATGGCTACACCTTC. Translating it yields CASSLSDYGYTF.

This clone was seen only once. The gene calls are TRBV7-6 and TRBJ2-2; weak D call: TRBD2 (5 bases). This CDR3 region has 16 residues. Germline lookup yields CDR1 SGHVS and CDR2 FNYEAQ. V was clipped by 4 bases and J by 1 base, with 13 bases between them. The CDR3 DNA sequence: TGTGCCAGCAGCTCGATGGCCGGAGGGAACACCGGGGAGCTGTTTTTT. Translating gives CASSSMAGGNTGELFF. Combining the CDR3 with reference TRBV7-6 and TRBJ2-2 gives the whole variable domain GAGVSQSPRYKVTKRGQDVALRCDPISGHVSLYWYRQALGQGPEFLTYFNYEAQQDKSGLPNDRFSAERPEGSISTLTIQRTEQRDSAMYRCASSSMAGGNTGELFFGEGSRLTVL.

CDR3 nucleotide sequence: TGTGCCAGCAGCCCGACAGGGCCAGGCAATCAGCCCCAGCATTTT. Its protein is CASSPTGPGNQPQHF. V gene TRBV5-8 combines with J gene TRBJ1-5; TRBD1 matches at 7 bases. The CDR3 covers 15 residues. CDR1 and CDR2 from the germline V gene are SGHTS and YDEGEE. J lost 2 bases, V lost 4 bases, and 6 bases had no gene match.

This rearrangement joins TRBV5-6 to TRBJ1-1; 9 nucleotides line up with TRBD1. Trimming took 4 bases from V and 1 from J; bases not matched to a gene: 8. Germline V CDR1 and CDR2: SGHDT, YYEEEE. CDR3 length equals 16 residues. CDR3 in amino acids: CASSGGTGKRNTEAFF. In DNA form, the CDR3 reads TGTGCCAGCAGCGGGGGGACAGGGAAAAGGAACACTGAAGCTTTCTTT.

The V and J genes are TRBV19 and TRBJ2-1; 12 bases agree with TRBD1. The CDR3 is 18 residues long. The ends lost 3 bases at V and 4 bases at J; junction bases unmatched: 10. Per germline, CDR1 LNHDA and CDR2 SQIVND (reference sequence). Here the CDR3 reads CASSIGTGGFIFYNEQFF. In DNA, the CDR3 is TGTGCCAGTAGTATCGGGACAGGGGGCTTCATTTTTTACAATGAGCAGTTCTTC.

This rearrangement joins TRBV18 to TRBJ2-6; possible D gene TRBD2, 7 bases. Deletions cut 8 bases from V and 0 bases from J, with 17 bases between. The CDR3 spans 17 residues. CDR1 KGHSH and CDR2 LQKENI come from the germline V gene. The CDR3 protein is CASTGGRGDSGANVLTF. Written as DNA, the CDR3 is TGTGCCAGCACGGGGGGCAGGGGAGACTCTGGGGCCAACGTCCTGACTTTC.

The chain combines TRBV10-3 with TRBJ2-7; 10 positions agree with TRBD1. Per germline, CDR1 ENHRY and CDR2 SYGVKD. V lost 3 bases to trimming and J lost 3 bases; unmatched junction nucleotides: 8. This CDR3 has 16 residues. For the CDR3, the DNA is TGTGCCATCAGTGATATCGCGACAGGGGGCTTCTACGAGCAGTACTTC. Amino acids: CAISDIATGGFYEQYF.

The chain uses TRBV7-6 and TRBJ2-3; D not resolved. Between the trimmed V and J ends, which lost 1 base and 0 bases, there was a span of 14 bases. This CDR3 comprises 17 residues. In germline, CDR1 is SGHVS, CDR2 FNYEAQ. The CDR3 loop is CASSLVGKISSTDTQYF. The CDR3 DNA is TGTGCCAGCAGCTTAGTGGGCAAAATATCTAGCACAGATACGCAGTATTTT. The full variable domain, in which reference TRBV7-6 and TRBJ2-3 provide the parts outside the CDR3, is GAGVSQSPRYKVTKRGQDVALRCDPISGHVSLYWYRQALGQGPEFLTYFNYEAQQDKSGLPNDRFSAERPEGSISTLTIQRTEQRDSAMYRCASSLVGKISSTDTQYFGPGTRLTVL.

The chain recombines TRBV6-5 with TRBJ1-3; weak D call: TRBD1 (6 bases). The length of the CDR3 is 16 residues. The V gene's germline CDR1 is MNHEY and CDR2 SVGAGI. V was shortened by 0 bases and J by 2 bases, with 11 bases between the two germline ends. The CDR3 loop is CASSYSGGPTGNTIYF. CDR3 nucleotide sequence: TGTGCCAGCAGTTACTCGGGGGGGCCAACTGGAAACACCATATATTTT.

The V call is TRBV12-5, the J call TRBJ2-1, with 9 bases lining up with TRBD1. CDR1 and CDR2 (germline): LGHNT, FRNRAP. Losses at the gene ends were 6 bases for V and 8 bases for J; bases not matched to a gene: 8. The CDR3 length is 14 residues. The CDR3 DNA follows: TGTGCTAGTGGCCTGGACAGGGGCGGGTATGAGCAGTTCTTC. It translates to CASGLDRGGYEQFF.

CDR3 sequence reads: CASSSTSGRALGFNTQYF. CDR3 sequence (DNA): TGTGCCAGCAGCTCGACTAGCGGGAGGGCCCTGGGGTTCAATACGCAGTATTTT. The genes are TRBV5-6 and TRBJ2-3; the match to TRBD2 covers 14 bases. The CDR3 contains 18 residues. V shed 3 bases and J 7 bases; nucleotides not matched to a gene: 13. The germline CDR1 and CDR2 sequences are SGHDT and YYEEEE.

The chain has TRBV4-1 and TRBJ2-7; the D gene is possibly TRBD2 (5 bases). Trimming removed 3 bases from V and 4 bases from J, with 13 bases in between. Germline V gene lookup returns CDR1 MGHRA and CDR2 YSYEKL. The CDR3 covers 14 residues. This CDR3 reads CASSQADGRYEQYF. The CDR3 nucleotides read TGCGCCAGCAGCCAGGCGGATGGGAGATACGAGCAGTACTTC.

Here the CDR3 DNA reads TGTGCCAGCAGTTCCTATTGGGGGGTTGACGAGCAGTACTTC. Its protein product is CASSSYWGVDEQYF. This chain uses TRBV2 with TRBJ2-7, with D perhaps matching TRBD2 (6 bases). CDR3 length: 14 amino acids. From germline, CDR1 is SNHLY and CDR2 FYNNEI. The V end lost 5 bases, the J end lost 5 bases, and 16 bases lay between the germline ends.

This chain links TRBV5-5 with TRBJ1-5; 8 nucleotides match TRBD1. From germline, CDR1 is SGHKS and CDR2 YYEKEE (reference sequence). With V trimmed by 2 bases and J by 3 bases, 7 bases remained unmatched. The CDR3 loop spans 16 amino acids. The CDR3 is CASSLIATGVNQPQHF. The DNA of the CDR3 is TGTGCCAGCAGCTTAATCGCGACAGGGGTCAATCAGCCCCAGCATTTT.